The TCR beta chain described here comes from a study of human T cells and chemical hapten exposure. Study information: Recorded diagnoses among the mostly female patients were alopecia areata, totalis or universalis.

The library labeled individual cDNA molecules by adding unique molecular identifiers to them. TCRdb processed the RACE reads anew with MiXCR; each CDR3 protein has one entry. The sample carries roughly 100,000 distinct CDR3 sequences, 11% recorded once. At least ten counts were recorded for this clonotype. Antigen: not known. The CDR3 has 15 residues. Trimming took 6 bases from V and 1 from J; bases not matched to a gene: 8. The time point denotes: pre-sensitization, week 0. Treatment noted: therapeutic diphenylcyclopropenone sensitization with weekly scalp DPC. Study-wide results and caveats: There was no change with DPC sensitization in TCRs above 1 in 1000 frequency.

The rearrangement joins TRBV12-3 or TRBV12-4 to TRBJ1-1; the match to TRBD1 covers 7 bases. The origin of this receptor is a woman aged 55-69 years with alopecia areata. Some clones in this sample may be carry-over from other donors' samples. The sample in question was whole blood, obtained in connection with sensitization to the hapten diphenylcyclopropenone (DPC). CDR3 loop: CASRATGERNTEAFF. The CDR3 nucleotides are TGTGCCAGCAGAGCTACAGGGGAAAGGAACACTGAAGCTTTCTTT.